This TCR beta chain comes out of a study of T cells in Graves' hyperthyroidism and ophthalmopathy. This clonotype was seen ten or more times. There were TCR beta CDR3 regions amplified from RNA transcripts. HTBI primers were the set used in a first-round RT-PCR of the TCR CDR3. Each CDR3 protein is one row after TCRdb ran MiXCR on the multiplex PCR reads. The repertoire has hundreds of thousands of distinct CDR3 sequences, more than 13% of them found once; the top ten carry 32%. Trimming cost V 5 bases and J 1 base, with 11 bases left between them. Germline V lookup: CDR1 DFQATT, CDR2 SNEGSKA (reference sequence). The CDR3 totals 13 residues. Extraction of PBMCs used 9 to 10 ml of fresh peripheral blood.

The sequenced material came from blood. The chain recombines TRBV20-1 with TRBJ2-5, with D uncertain. The clonotype comes from a woman aged 25 to 39 with Graves' hyperthyroidism. Written as DNA, the CDR3 is TGCAGTGCTCGGACCGGGTCCCAAGAGACCCAGTACTTC. Translating gives CSARTGSQETQYF.